Below, 17 T cell receptor beta chains from the same sample are listed, as sequenced in a study of control samples from healthy donors and cancer patients. Clones were sequenced by immunoSEQ multiplex PCR, and TCRdb holds only the in-frame ones, with some missing. Here the sample spans 130,000 or so clones, around 87% being singletons. Sequencing used blood. These receptors originate from a man in his sixties in good health.

This sequence joins TRBV7-2 and TRBJ1-5; D unresolved. CDR3 length: 13 amino acids. Germline CDR1 and CDR2: SGHTA and FQGNSA. Trimming removed 3 bases at V and 6 bases at J, with 9 bases between. As DNA, the CDR3 is TGTGCCAGCAGCTTGTCTTTGTCTCAGCCCCAGCATTTT. This codes for CASSLSLSQPQHF.

The chain links TRBV10-3 to TRBJ1-1; 8 bases align to TRBD1. Germline V gives CDR1 ENHRY, CDR2 SYGVKD. The CDR3 covers 14 residues. V trimming: 8 bases; J trimming: 2 bases; junction bases outside the gene matches: 7. CDR3: CAISGGATNTEAFF. The CDR3 bases are TGTGCCATCTCAGGGGGCGCAACCAACACTGAAGCTTTCTTT.

The chain uses TRBV28 and TRBJ1-6; no reliable D call. The CDR3 is 15 amino acids. V lost 5 bases and J lost 3, with 11 bases in between. Germline V lookup: CDR1 MDHEN, CDR2 SYDVKM. The CDR3 bases are TGTGCCAGCAGTACCCGGGCTTTCTATAATTCACCCCTCCACTTT. As protein: CASSTRAFYNSPLHF.

The V call is TRBV6-5, the J call TRBJ2-1; D not resolved. The CDR3 sequence is 15 residues long. Per germline, CDR1 MNHEY and CDR2 SVGAGI. The V and J ends lost 7 bases and 1 base respectively, with 14 bases between them. CDR3 loop: CASTLSSGSYNEQFF. The CDR3 DNA sequence: TGTGCCAGCACCCTTTCGAGTGGTTCCTACAATGAGCAGTTCTTC.

The V gene is TRBV5-1, the J gene TRBJ1-2; TRBD1 agrees at 11 bases. CDR3 length: 15 amino acids. The junction had 7 bases not matched to a gene; V was cut back by 5 bases and J by 4 bases. Germline CDR1 reads SGHRS; CDR2 reads YFSETQ. CDR3 DNA: TGCGCCAGCAGGGCCGGGACAGGGGGTTTCTATGGCTACACCTTC. Its translation is CASRAGTGGFYGYTF.

CDR3 sequence reads: CASSLIGDTYQPQHF. The CDR3 DNA sequence: TGTGCCAGCAGTTTGATCGGGGACACCTATCAGCCCCAGCATTTT. The chain uses TRBV28 and TRBJ1-5, with D perhaps TRBD1 (6 bases). The ends were cut back, 3 bases at V and 5 bases at J, with 14 bases in the middle. The germline gives CDR1 MDHEN, CDR2 SYDVKM. CDR3 length equals 15 residues. Full variable domain (missing parts from reference TRBV28 and TRBJ1-5): DVKVTQSSRYLVKRTGEKVFLECVQDMDHENMFWYRQDPGLGLRLIYFSYDVKMKEKGDIPEGYSVSREKKERFSLILESASTNQTSMYLCASSLIGDTYQPQHFGDGTRLSIL.

This clone was found once. V and J are TRBV7-2 and TRBJ2-1, with TRBD1 as a possible D gene (5 bases). The CDR3 is 15 residues long. Trimming took off 1 base at V and 7 bases at J, with 14 bases between the two ends. Looked up from germline, CDR1 is SGHTA and CDR2 is FQGNSA. CDR3 nucleotides: TGTGCCAGCAGCTTAGAGGGGCTAACTGTGAATGAGCAGTTCTTC. This encodes CASSLEGLTVNEQFF.

This clone was seen a handful of times. The V gene is TRBV6-5, the J gene TRBJ2-2; tentative D call: TRBD2 (6 bases). This CDR3 has 15 amino acids. The germline V gene encodes CDR1 MNHEY and CDR2 SVGAGI. V lost 7 bases and J lost 1, with 13 bases in between. The DNA for the CDR3 is TGTGCCAGCACCAGAGATAGCGGGAACACCGGGGAGCTGTTTTTT. Residues: CASTRDSGNTGELFF.

The chain recombines TRBV4-2 with TRBJ2-2; unclear D gene. V lost 0 bases, J lost 5 bases, and 10 bases lay in between. Germline-derived CDR1 and CDR2 are LGHNA and YNFKEQ. This CDR3 has 15 amino acids. CDR3 region: CASSQDGPITGELFF. The CDR3 nucleotides read TGTGCCAGCAGCCAAGACGGGCCAATAACCGGGGAGCTGTTTTTT.

The gene calls are TRBV5-4 and TRBJ2-5; 7 bases line up with TRBD2. Germline V gene sequence: CDR1 SGHNT, CDR2 YYREEE (reference sequence). The CDR3 extends over 13 amino acids. The trim removed 2 bases at V and 7 bases at J, leaving 5 bases unmatched. CDR3: CASSFSTGGTQYF. The DNA for the CDR3 is TGTGCCAGCAGCTTCTCGACGGGGGGGACCCAGTACTTC.

This chain connects TRBV6-4 to TRBJ1-6, with D possibly being TRBD1 (5 bases). With 3 bases removed from V and 7 bases from J, the gap between germline ends came to 7 bases. The germline gives CDR1 MRHNA, CDR2 SNTAGT. The length of the CDR3 is 13 residues. As DNA, the CDR3 is TGTGCCAGCAGTGAACAGGAAAATTCACCCCTCCACTTT. Encoded protein: CASSEQENSPLHF.

The chain has TRBV27 and TRBJ2-2; the D gene is possibly TRBD1 (5 bases). Trimming cost V 7 bases and J 1 base, with 7 bases left between them. The CDR3 sequence is 13 residues long. Germline V lookup: CDR1 MNHEY, CDR2 SMNVEV (reference sequence). The CDR3: CASNDRNTGELFF. As DNA, the CDR3 is TGTGCCAGCAACGACAGGAACACCGGGGAGCTGTTTTTT.

This clone was seen once. The rearrangement links TRBV11-2 to TRBJ2-3; TRBD1 might be the D (5 bases). The CDR3 runs 15 residues. V lost 4 bases and J lost 2, with 13 bases in between. CDR1 is SGHAT and CDR2 is FQNNGV in the germline V gene. The CDR3: CASSSTPGPTDTQYF. The CDR3, as DNA: TGTGCCAGCAGCTCGACTCCAGGGCCCACAGATACGCAGTATTTT.

The J gene is TRBJ2-3, the V gene TRBV3-1 (or the pseudogene TRBV3-2); TRBD2 matches 9 bases. CDR3 length: 16 residues. Germline CDR1 is LGHDT and CDR2 is YNNKEL (reference sequence). V was pared by 0 bases and J by 2 bases, with 3 bases of the junction left unmatched. Here the CDR3 reads CASSQEASGTTDTQYF. The CDR3 DNA follows: TGTGCCAGCAGCCAAGAGGCTAGCGGGACCACAGATACGCAGTATTTT.

The gene calls are TRBV28 and TRBJ1-6; no clear D. Germline values: CDR1 MDHEN, CDR2 SYDVKM. The CDR3 is made up of 13 amino acids. Trimming cost V 3 bases and J 9 bases, with 9 bases left between them. CDR3 amino acids: CASSFRGSSPLHF. The CDR3 DNA follows: TGTGCCAGCAGTTTCCGAGGGAGTTCACCCCTCCACTTT. Drawing the rest from reference TRBV28 and TRBJ1-6, the complete variable domain is DVKVTQSSRYLVKRTGEKVFLECVQDMDHENMFWYRQDPGLGLRLIYFSYDVKMKEKGDIPEGYSVSREKKERFSLILESASTNQTSMYLCASSFRGSSPLHFGNGTRLTVT.

The J gene is TRBJ2-7, the V gene TRBV4-1; D may be TRBD1 (6 bases). The CDR3 sequence is 15 residues long. Trimming removed 0 bases at V and 4 bases at J, with 13 bases between. The germline V gene encodes CDR1 MGHRA and CDR2 YSYEKL. The CDR3 DNA reads TGCGCCAGCAGCCAAGAGACCGGGACAACTTACGAGCAGTACTTC. It is translated as CASSQETGTTYEQYF.

This sequence joins TRBV7-9 and TRBJ2-1; D is possibly TRBD2 (6 bases). V was cut by 5 bases and J by 5 bases, with 19 bases left in between. The CDR3 loop spans 16 amino acids. Germline-derived CDR1 and CDR2 are SEHNR and FQNEAQ (reference sequence). The CDR3 DNA follows: TGTGCCAGCAGCCCCCCTGCCCGGGACTGGCACAATGAGCAGTTCTTC. Amino acids: CASSPPARDWHNEQFF.